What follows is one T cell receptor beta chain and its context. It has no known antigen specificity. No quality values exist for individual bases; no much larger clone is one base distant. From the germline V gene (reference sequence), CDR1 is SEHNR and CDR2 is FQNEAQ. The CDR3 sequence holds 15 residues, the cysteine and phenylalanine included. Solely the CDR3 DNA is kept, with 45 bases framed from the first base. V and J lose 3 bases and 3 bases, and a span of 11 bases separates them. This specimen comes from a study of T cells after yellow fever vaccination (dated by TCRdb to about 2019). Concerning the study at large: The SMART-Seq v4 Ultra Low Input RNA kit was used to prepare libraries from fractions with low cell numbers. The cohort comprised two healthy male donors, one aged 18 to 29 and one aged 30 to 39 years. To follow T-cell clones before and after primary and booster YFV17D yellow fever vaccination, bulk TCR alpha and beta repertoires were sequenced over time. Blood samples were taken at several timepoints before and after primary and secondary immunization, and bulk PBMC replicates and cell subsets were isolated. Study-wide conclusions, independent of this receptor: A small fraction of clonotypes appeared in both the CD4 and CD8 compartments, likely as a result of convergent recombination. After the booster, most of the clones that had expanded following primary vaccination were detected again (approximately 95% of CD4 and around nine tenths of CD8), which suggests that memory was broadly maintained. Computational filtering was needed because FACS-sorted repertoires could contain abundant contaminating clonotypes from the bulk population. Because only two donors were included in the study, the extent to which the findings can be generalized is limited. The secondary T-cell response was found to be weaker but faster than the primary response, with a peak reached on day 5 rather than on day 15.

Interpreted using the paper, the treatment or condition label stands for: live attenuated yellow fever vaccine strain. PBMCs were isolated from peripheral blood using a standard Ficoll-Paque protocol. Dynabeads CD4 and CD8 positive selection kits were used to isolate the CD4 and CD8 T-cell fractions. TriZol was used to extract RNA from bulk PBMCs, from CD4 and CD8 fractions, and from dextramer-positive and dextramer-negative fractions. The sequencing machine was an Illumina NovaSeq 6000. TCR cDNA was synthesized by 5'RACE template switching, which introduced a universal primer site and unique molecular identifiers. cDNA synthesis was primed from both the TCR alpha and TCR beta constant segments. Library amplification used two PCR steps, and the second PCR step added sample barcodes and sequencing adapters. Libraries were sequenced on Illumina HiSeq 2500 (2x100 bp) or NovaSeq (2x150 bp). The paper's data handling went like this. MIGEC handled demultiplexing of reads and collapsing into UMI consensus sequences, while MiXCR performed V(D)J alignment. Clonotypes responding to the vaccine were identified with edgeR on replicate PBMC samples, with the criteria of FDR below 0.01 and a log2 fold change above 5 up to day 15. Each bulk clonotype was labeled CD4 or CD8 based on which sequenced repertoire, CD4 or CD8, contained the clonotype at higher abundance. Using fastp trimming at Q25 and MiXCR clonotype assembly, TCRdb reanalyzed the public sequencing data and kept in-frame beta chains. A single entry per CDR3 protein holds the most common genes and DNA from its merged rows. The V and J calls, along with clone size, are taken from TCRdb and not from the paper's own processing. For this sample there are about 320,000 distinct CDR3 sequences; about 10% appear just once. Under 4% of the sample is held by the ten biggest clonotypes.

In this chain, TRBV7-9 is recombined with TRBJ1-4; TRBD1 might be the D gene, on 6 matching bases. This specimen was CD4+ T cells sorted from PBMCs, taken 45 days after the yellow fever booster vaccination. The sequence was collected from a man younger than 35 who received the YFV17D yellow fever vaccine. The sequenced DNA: TGTGCCAGCAGCTTCACAGGGTTCGCTAATGAAAAACTGTTTTTT. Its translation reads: CASSFTGFANEKLFF.